This T cell receptor beta chain was obtained from a study of blood T cell repertoires in COVID-19. Study-level background: From T cells, B-cell-depleted T cells, or PBMCs came the material, which was cDNA or gDNA.

All recovered Cohort 3 donors got two negative PCRs, got clearance, or saw symptom resolution. The CDR3 totals 19 residues. Germline V gene lookup returns CDR1 MGHRA and CDR2 YSYEKL. V lost 3 bases and J 0 bases, leaving 20 bases between the germline ends. The authors' processing: Amplification of reference gene primers was used by the study to estimate nucleated cell counts. Clones were read by immunoSEQ multiplex PCR, and TCRdb kept only the in-frame ones, dropping some. The DNA gave D and trimming, while V, J and clone size come from that table. The sample records approximately 300,000 clones, roughly 88% being singletons.

The specimen was PBMCs or T cells enriched from blood (not recorded which). V and J are TRBV4-1 and TRBJ2-2; tentatively, D is TRBD2 (6 bases). The receptor was derived from a woman in her 30s who had recovered from COVID-19. The CDR3 coding sequence is TGCGCCAGCAGCCACCGCAGGGACTCCCCCCGATCGAACACCGGGGAGCTGTTTTTT. It codes for CASSHRRDSPRSNTGELFF.